This T cell receptor (beta chain) was identified during a study of T cell changes during pregnancy in multiple sclerosis. Profiling relied on immunoSEQ multiplex PCR, and the TCRdb table lists in-frame clones only, not all of them. The table records over 100,000 clones, approximately 90% of them present only once. This CDR3 contains 16 residues. The ends were cut back, 6 bases at V and 0 bases at J, with 16 bases in the middle. The receptor was isolated from a female donor with multiple sclerosis, enrolled in a pregnancy study. The sample consisted of peripheral blood, taken in the third trimester of pregnancy. The chain has TRBV23-1 and TRBJ2-3; no reliable D call. TRBV23-1 is treated as an ORF (open reading frame) with a function not yet certain. Here the CDR3 reads CASSPPLQCSTDTQYF. The CDR3 bases are TGCGCCAGCAGCCCACCTTTACAGTGTAGCACAGATACGCAGTATTTT.